These 30 T cell receptor beta chains came from one sample sequenced in a study of PD-1 blockade in mismatch repair-deficient tumors. TCRdb's table, derived via immunoSEQ multiplex PCR, lists solely in-frame clones and lacks some. In the table there are tens of thousands of clones, 78% of which are singletons. The specimen was peripheral blood, collected 4 weeks after starting pembrolizumab. The receptors come from an adult with mismatch repair-deficient cancer.

The chain employs TRBV25-1 and TRBJ2-2; 7 bases are shared with TRBD1. There are 14 residues in the CDR3. Germline values: CDR1 MGHDK, CDR2 SYGVNS. J lost 5 bases, V lost 6 bases, and 6 bases had no gene match. The CDR3 region is CASRRDSTTGELFF. The CDR3 nucleotides are TGTGCCAGCAGGAGGGACAGTACAACCGGGGAGCTGTTTTTT.

This clone was counted only a few times. This chain connects TRBV6-5 to TRBJ2-7; tentative D call: TRBD1 (6 bases). V was shortened by 0 bases and J by 2 bases, with 11 bases between the two germline ends. CDR1 and CDR2 from the germline V gene are MNHEY and SVGAGI. CDR3 length: 15 amino acids. CDR3 sequence (DNA): TGTGCCAGCAGTTACTCGGGGACACTTCCCTACGAGCAGTACTTC. Protein sequence: CASSYSGTLPYEQYF.

V gene TRBV27 combines with J gene TRBJ2-1; 12 positions match TRBD2. V was pared by 5 bases and J by 13 bases, with 9 bases of the junction left unmatched. The CDR3 runs 14 residues. From germline, CDR1 is MNHEY and CDR2 SMNVEV (reference sequence). The CDR3 region has the DNA TGTGCCAGCAGTAACTCTGGACTAGCGGGGTTACAGTTCTTC. Encoded protein: CASSNSGLAGLQFF.

V usage is TRBV7-9 and J usage is TRBJ2-3; 11 nucleotides align to TRBD2. CDR1 is SEHNR, CDR2 FQNEAQ, per germline (reference sequence). There are 15 residues in the CDR3. The V gene end was trimmed by 1 base and the J gene end by 5 bases; junction bases not matched to a gene: 2. Written as DNA, the CDR3 is TGTGCCAGCAGCTTAGATGGACTAGCGGGAGATACGCAGTATTTT. This codes for CASSLDGLAGDTQYF.

V and J are TRBV20-1 and TRBJ2-1; D remains ambiguous. This CDR3 contains 10 residues. Germline loops: CDR1 DFQATT, CDR2 SNEGSKA (reference sequence). Deletions cut 7 bases from V and 4 bases from J, with 5 bases between. The CDR3 region has the DNA TGCAGTGTCTCATACAATGAGCAGTTCTTC. It encodes CSVSYNEQFF.

The J gene is TRBJ1-3, the V gene TRBV2; possibly TRBD1 for D (5 bases). V lost 7 bases and J 3 bases, leaving 10 bases between the germline ends. CDR1 and CDR2 from the germline V gene are SNHLY and FYNNEI. The CDR3 contains 13 residues. The CDR3 loop reads CASTGTVGNTIYF. The CDR3 coding sequence is TGTGCCAGCACTGGGACGGTTGGAAACACCATATATTTT.

The rearrangement joins TRBV4-1 to TRBJ2-1, with D unclear. V lost 7 bases and J lost 10, with 17 bases in between. Germline V CDR1 and CDR2: MGHRA, YSYEKL. The CDR3 runs 13 residues. The CDR3 reads CASTGEWPIEQFF. CDR3 nucleotides: TGCGCCAGCACGGGTGAGTGGCCGATAGAGCAGTTCTTC.

The V and J genes are TRBV5-8 and TRBJ2-7, with D possibly being TRBD2 (5 bases). This CDR3 contains 14 residues. The germline V gene has CDR1 SGHTS and CDR2 YDEGEE. Trimming pared 0 bases from V and 1 base from J, leaving 8 bases between. The CDR3 here is CASSLVQRSYEQYF. The DNA of the CDR3 is TGTGCCAGCAGCTTGGTACAGCGGTCCTACGAGCAGTACTTC.

This clone was counted once. The chain employs TRBV6-1 and TRBJ1-3; D gene unclear. Trimming took 5 bases from V and 2 from J, leaving 13 bases between them. The CDR3 contains 15 residues. Germline V gives CDR1 MNHNS, CDR2 SASEGT. CDR3 in DNA: TGTGCCAGCAGTCCCCGAGACTTCCCTGGAAACACCATATATTTT. This gives the protein CASSPRDFPGNTIYF.

This clone appeared a single time. The J gene is TRBJ2-2, the V gene TRBV7-9, with TRBD2 matching 13 bases. Germline CDR1 is SEHNR and CDR2 is FQNEAQ (reference sequence). This CDR3 comprises 19 residues. J was trimmed by 6 bases and V by 6 bases; bases with no gene match: 16. CDR3 loop: CASSLRLAGGNRGPGELFF. Here the CDR3 DNA reads TGTGCCAGCAGTCTCCGACTAGCGGGAGGTAACCGGGGCCCCGGGGAGCTGTTTTTT.

V usage is TRBV30 and J usage is TRBJ1-3; 7 bases align to TRBD1. Germline CDR1 GTSNPN, CDR2 SVGIG (reference sequence). The CDR3 length is 16 residues. After removal of 2 bases from V and 2 bases from J, the junction contained 9 bases not matched to a gene. The DNA for the CDR3 is TGTGCCTGGAGTTTAACACAGGGGATTACTGGAAACACCATATATTTT. Its protein is CAWSLTQGITGNTIYF.

The gene calls are TRBV27 and TRBJ2-3; the D gene is possibly TRBD1 (6 bases). In germline, CDR1 is MNHEY, CDR2 SMNVEV (reference sequence). Trimming shortened V by 5 bases and J by 6 bases, and 21 bases separated the two germline ends. The CDR3 has 16 amino acids. Here the CDR3 DNA reads TGTGCCAGCAGTCCGGCCAGACAAGGGGGAGCGGATACGCAGTATTTT. This encodes CASSPARQGGADTQYF.

The genes are TRBV4-2 and TRBJ2-5; 12 positions match TRBD2. V shed 2 bases, J shed 4 bases, and the junction held 11 bases outside the gene matches. The length of the CDR3 is 18 residues. Per germline, CDR1 LGHNA and CDR2 YNFKEQ. The CDR3 reads CASSQNWGASGGGETQYF. The CDR3 DNA follows: TGTGCCAGCAGCCAAAACTGGGGGGCTAGCGGGGGGGGAGAGACCCAGTACTTC.

The chain employs TRBV9 and TRBJ2-2; 13 nucleotides align to TRBD2. Germline assignment: CDR1 SGDLS and CDR2 YYNGEE. The CDR3 loop spans 18 amino acids. V was pared by 3 bases and J by 4 bases, with 9 bases of the junction left unmatched. This CDR3 reads CASSANSLAGGPTGELFF. Here the CDR3 DNA reads TGTGCCAGCAGCGCCAATTCACTAGCGGGAGGGCCCACCGGGGAGCTGTTTTTT.

This chain uses TRBV27 with TRBJ2-7; 7 nucleotides align to TRBD2. With V trimmed by 5 bases and J by 7 bases, 11 bases remained unmatched. The CDR3 extends over 14 amino acids. CDR1 is MNHEY, CDR2 SMNVEV, per germline (reference sequence). CDR3 protein: CASSGTTPPREQYF. In DNA form, the CDR3 reads TGTGCCAGCAGTGGGACTACTCCTCCCAGGGAGCAGTACTTC.

The gene calls are TRBV14 and TRBJ1-2, with 12 bases fitting TRBD1. Germline trimming cut 5 bases from V and 7 bases from J; bases unmatched to any gene: 2. CDR3 length: 13 residues. Germline CDR1 and CDR2: SGHDN and FVKESK. As DNA, the CDR3 is TGTGCCAGCAGCGGGACAGGGGGCTTTGGCTACACCTTC. This translates into CASSGTGGFGYTF.

The chain has TRBV7-9 and TRBJ1-4, with D maybe TRBD1 (6 bases). The CDR3 is made up of 13 amino acids. V was pared by 7 bases and J by 4 bases, with 10 bases between. Germline values: CDR1 SEHNR, CDR2 FQNEAQ (reference sequence). As DNA, the CDR3 is TGTGCCAGCACCGGACAGTATAATGAAAAACTGTTTTTT. It yields the protein CASTGQYNEKLFF.

This clone has a handful of counts. CDR3 sequence: CASSSEGRAANYGYTF. CDR3 nucleotide sequence: TGTGCCAGCAGTTCAGAGGGTCGGGCAGCTAACTATGGCTACACCTTC. The chain is built from TRBV11-3 and TRBJ1-2; D unresolved. Germline-derived CDR1 and CDR2 are SGHNT and YENEEA. Trimming shortened V by 6 bases and J by 0 bases, and 17 bases separated the two germline ends. The CDR3 extends over 16 amino acids.

The chain uses TRBV27 and TRBJ2-1; 9 nucleotides align to TRBD2. The CDR3 is 15 amino acids. After removal of 7 bases from V and 9 bases from J, the junction contained 13 bases not matched to a gene. From germline, CDR1 is MNHEY and CDR2 SMNVEV (reference sequence). CDR3 sequence (DNA): TGTGCCAGCACCAGATTTAGCGGGAGTTTGACTGAGCAGTTCTTC. Translating gives CASTRFSGSLTEQFF.

The V call is TRBV9, the J call TRBJ2-3; 11 positions agree with TRBD2. V lost 1 base, J lost 5 bases, and 6 bases stayed unmatched. The length of the CDR3 is 16 residues. Germline loops: CDR1 SGDLS, CDR2 YYNGEE. CDR3 residues: CASSVSTSGSGDTQYF. CDR3 sequence (DNA): TGTGCCAGCAGCGTAAGTACTAGCGGGAGTGGAGATACGCAGTATTTT. Together with reference TRBV9 and TRBJ2-3, the CDR3 gives the full variable domain: DSGVTQTPKHLITATGQRVTLRCSPRSGDLSVYWYQQSLDQGLQFLIQYYNGEERAKGNILERFSAQQFPDLHSELNLSSLELGDSALYFCASSVSTSGSGDTQYFGPGTRLTVL.

This sequence joins TRBV4-2 and TRBJ1-2, with 7 bases matching TRBD1. CDR3 length: 15 amino acids. Germline values: CDR1 LGHNA, CDR2 YNFKEQ. V lost 2 bases and J lost 8; bases outside the gene matches: 11. CDR3 nucleotide sequence: TGTGCCAGCAGCCAATCAGAGACAGGGCCGTTGGGCTACACCTTC. This sequence encodes CASSQSETGPLGYTF.

The table lists this clone with a count of one. V usage is TRBV6-6 and J usage is TRBJ2-7; D perhaps matches TRBD1 (6 bases). Germline CDR1 reads MNHNY; CDR2 reads SVGAGI (reference sequence). This CDR3 is built from 16 residues. Between the trimmed V and J ends, which lost 0 bases and 0 bases, there was a span of 12 bases. Written as DNA, the CDR3 is TGTGCCAGCAGTTACTCGGGCAGGGGTGTCTCCTACGAGCAGTACTTC. Protein: CASSYSGRGVSYEQYF.

The chain has TRBV27 and TRBJ1-5; 8 bases are shared with TRBD1. Unmatched junction bases numbered 7, after V lost 2 bases and J lost 7 bases. The CDR3 contains 15 residues. Germline CDR1 reads MNHEY; CDR2 reads SMNVEV (reference sequence). CDR3 amino acids: CASSLTQGAGQPQHF. The CDR3 DNA is TGTGCCAGCAGTTTAACGCAGGGGGCGGGACAGCCCCAGCATTTT.

The chain combines TRBV11-2 with TRBJ2-4; TRBD1 is a possible D gene (6 bases). Looked up from germline, CDR1 is SGHAT and CDR2 is FQNNGV. V lost 3 bases and J 2 bases, leaving 17 bases between the germline ends. The CDR3 consists of 17 residues. The chain's CDR3 is CASSFVGQTSPKNIQYF. CDR3 nucleotides: TGTGCCAGCAGCTTCGTTGGACAGACGTCACCCAAAAACATTCAGTACTTC.

This chain joins TRBV2 and TRBJ2-2, with D possibly TRBD2 on 5 matching bases. V gave up 0 bases and J gave up 7 bases, with 9 bases separating them. This CDR3 region has 14 residues. Germline lookup yields CDR1 SNHLY and CDR2 FYNNEI. Written as DNA, the CDR3 is TGTGCCAGCAGTGAAGCGGGAGTTAGCGGGGAGCTGTTTTTT. Amino acid sequence: CASSEAGVSGELFF.

The chain links TRBV4-1 to TRBJ2-7; possibly TRBD2 for D (5 bases). The V gene's germline CDR1 is MGHRA and CDR2 YSYEKL. The CDR3 sequence is 15 residues long. V dropped 4 bases and J dropped 3 bases, with 16 bases sitting between them. The CDR3: CASSREIGEIYEQYF. CDR3 coding DNA: TGCGCCAGCAGCCGGGAAATCGGGGAGATCTACGAGCAGTACTTC.

Here the CDR3 DNA reads TGTGCCAGCAGCTTCGATGGCCCGAACACTGAAGCTTTCTTT. It translates to CASSFDGPNTEAFF. The chain combines TRBV11-3 with TRBJ1-1; D not resolved. The CDR3 covers 14 residues. Germline CDR1 and CDR2: SGHNT and YENEEA. V was pared by 3 bases and J by 1 base, with 9 bases between.

This clone is a singleton in its sample. V usage is TRBV9 and J usage is TRBJ1-1, with a possible D match to TRBD1 (6 bases). Germline values: CDR1 SGDLS, CDR2 YYNGEE. The CDR3 extends over 15 amino acids. The V and J ends lost 3 bases and 1 base respectively, with 13 bases between them. CDR3 sequence reads: CASSEGGGWNTEAFF. CDR3 sequence (DNA): TGTGCCAGCAGCGAGGGGGGGGGTTGGAACACTGAAGCTTTCTTT.

The CDR3 sequence: CASTLPTDYEQYF. The CDR3 nucleotides read TGTGCCAGCACCCTCCCCACAGACTACGAGCAGTACTTC. The J gene is TRBJ2-7, the V gene TRBV6-1; D not resolved. The CDR3 has 13 amino acids. Germline values: CDR1 MNHNS, CDR2 SASEGT. Trimming left V 7 bases short and J 3 bases short, with 13 bases between.

In DNA, the CDR3 is TGTGCCAGCAGCGTAACTAGCGGGAGTTACGAGCAGTACTTC. This codes for CASSVTSGSYEQYF. This chain uses TRBV9 with TRBJ2-7, with TRBD2 identical over 11 bases. CDR3 length equals 14 residues. With 1 base clipped from V and 4 bases from J, the junction kept 1 base outside the gene matches. CDR1 and CDR2 (germline): SGDLS, YYNGEE.